This T cell receptor (beta chain) was recovered during a study of blood T cell repertoires in COVID-19. Some clones are missing from TCRdb's copy, which holds only in-frame ones; the method was immunoSEQ multiplex PCR. This sample carries about 230,000 clones, 70% to 90% of them seen once, and the ten largest clones take roughly 4.6%. This clone was seen a few times. CDR3 size: 13 residues. The V end lost 6 bases, the J end lost 3 bases, and 11 bases lay between the germline ends. Germline V lookup: CDR1 MDHEN, CDR2 SYDVKM. This receptor was taken from a man in his fifties or sixties with COVID-19, enrolled during active disease. The gene calls are TRBV28 and TRBJ1-2, with TRBD1 as a possible D gene (5 bases). The sequenced material came from peripheral blood. In DNA, the CDR3 is TGTGCCAGCAGCCTAGACAGCCACTATGGCTACACCTTC. Protein: CASSLDSHYGYTF.